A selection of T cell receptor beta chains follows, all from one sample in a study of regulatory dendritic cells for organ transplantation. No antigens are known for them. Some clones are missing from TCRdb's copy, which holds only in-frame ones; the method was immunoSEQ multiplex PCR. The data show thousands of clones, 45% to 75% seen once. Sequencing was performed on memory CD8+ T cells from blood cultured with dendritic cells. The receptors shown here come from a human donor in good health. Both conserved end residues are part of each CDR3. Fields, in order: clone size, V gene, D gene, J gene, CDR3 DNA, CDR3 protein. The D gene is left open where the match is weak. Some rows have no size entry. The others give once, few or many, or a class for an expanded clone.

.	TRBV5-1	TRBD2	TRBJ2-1	TGCGCCAGCAGTTCCTCGGGGGGGTACAATGAGCAGTTCTTC	CASSSSGGYNEQFF
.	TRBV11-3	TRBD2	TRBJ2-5	TGTGCCAGCAGCTTGACTAGCGGGGGAGGCCGTAAAGAGACCCAGTACTTC	CASSLTSGGGRKETQYF
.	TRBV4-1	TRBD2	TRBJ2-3	TGCGCCAGCAGCCAAGGGACGGGGGGGCGGTTGACGAATACGCAGTATTTT	CASSQGTGGRLTNTQYF
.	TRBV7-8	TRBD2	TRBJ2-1	TGTGCCAGCAGCCAGATACTAGCGGGGGCGGGTGAGCAGTTCTTC	CASSQILAGAGEQFF
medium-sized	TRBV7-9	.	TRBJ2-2	TGTGCCAGCAGCCAAGCGGCCGGGGAGCTGTTTTTT	CASSQAAGELFF
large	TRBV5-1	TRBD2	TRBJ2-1	TGCGCCAGCAGGGGACTAGCGGGGGACAATGAGCAGTTCTTC	CASRGLAGDNEQFF
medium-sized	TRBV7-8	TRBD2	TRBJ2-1	TGTGCCAGCAGCTCGGGACTAGCTGAGTTCTTC	CASSSGLAEFF
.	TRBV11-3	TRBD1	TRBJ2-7	TGTGCCAGCAGCGGATCGGACAGGGGGCTAGCTTACGAGCAGTACTTC	CASSGSDRGLAYEQYF
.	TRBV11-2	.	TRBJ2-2	TGTGCCAGCAGCTTATCGGCGGGGCCTAGCGGGGAGCTGTTTTTT	CASSLSAGPSGELFF
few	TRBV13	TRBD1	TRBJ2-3	TGTGCCAGCAGCTTAGGGGGGGACAGGGGGATAACAGATACGCAGTATTTT	CASSLGGDRGITDTQYF
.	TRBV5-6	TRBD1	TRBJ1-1	TGTGCCAGCAGCCCAGACAGGGCTTCGAACACTGAAGCTTTCTTT	CASSPDRASNTEAFF
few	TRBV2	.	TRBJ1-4	TGTGCCAGCAGTGAAGGGCAGGGAAACCTTAATGAAAAACTGTTTTTT	CASSEGQGNLNEKLFF
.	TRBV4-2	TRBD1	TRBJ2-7	TGTGCCAGCAGCCAAGATACAGGGGGCTCCTACGAGCAGTACTTC	CASSQDTGGSYEQYF
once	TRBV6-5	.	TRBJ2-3	TGTGCCAGCAGGGCGGGCCTAAAACCCACAGATACGCAGTATTTT	CASRAGLKPTDTQYF
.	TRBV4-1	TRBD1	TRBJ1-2	TGCGCCAGCAGCCCCGAACAGGGGTATGGCTACACCTTC	CASSPEQGYGYTF
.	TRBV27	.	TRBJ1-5	TGTGCCAGCAGTTTATCCTCCAGCGGGAGTCAGCCCCAGCATTTT	CASSLSSSGSQPQHF
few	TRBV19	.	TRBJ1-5	TGTGCCAGTAGTATAGGACAGTCCCATCAGCCCCAGCATTTT	CASSIGQSHQPQHF
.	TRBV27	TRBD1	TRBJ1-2	TGTGCCAGCAGCCATGGACAGGCAAATGGCTACACCTTC	CASSHGQANGYTF
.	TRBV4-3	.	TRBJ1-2	TGCGCCAGCAGCCAAGCCAGGGGCTCCAACTATGGCTACACCTTC	CASSQARGSNYGYTF
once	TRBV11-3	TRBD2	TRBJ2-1	TGCGCCAGCAGCCAACTAGCGGGGGGCGGGAATGAGCAGTTCTTC	CASSQLAGGGNEQFF
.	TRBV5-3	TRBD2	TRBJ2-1	TGTGCCAGAAGCTTTCTAGCGGGTGCCGGGAAGAATGAGCAGTTCTTC	CARSFLAGAGKNEQFF
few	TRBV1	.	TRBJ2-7	TGCACCAGCAGCCAAGGGCCCACCTCGACAGGGAGCTCCTACGAGCAGTACTTC	CTSSQGPTSTGSSYEQYF
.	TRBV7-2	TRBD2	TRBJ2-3	TGTGCCAGCAGCTTCCCCGGGCGGGGGGCCCCGGGGAATACGCAGTATTTT	CASSFPGRGAPGNTQYF
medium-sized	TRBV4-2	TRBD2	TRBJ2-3	TGTGCCAGCAGCCTTGGGACTAGCGGGGAATATAAGGAGGGTACGCAGTATTTT	CASSLGTSGEYKEGTQYF
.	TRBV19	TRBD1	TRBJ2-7	TGTGCCAGTGGGACAGGGGTCGCCTACGAGCAGTACTTC	CASGTGVAYEQYF
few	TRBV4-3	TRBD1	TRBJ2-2	TGCGCCAGCAGCCAACCAGGGGGCGAGCTGTTTTTT	CASSQPGGELFF
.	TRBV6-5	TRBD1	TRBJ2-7	TGTGCCAGCAGTTACACGACAGGGAGCGAGCAGTACTTC	CASSYTTGSEQYF
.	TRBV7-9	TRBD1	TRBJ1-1	TGTGCCAGCAGCTTATCTGAGACAGGGTCGAACACTGAAGCTTTCTTT	CASSLSETGSNTEAFF